The clone carrying this T cell receptor (beta chain) was counted between two and nine times. The CDR3 loop spans 14 amino acids. V was trimmed by 6 bases and J by 3 bases, leaving 15 bases between them. Germline lookup yields CDR1 SGHDN and CDR2 FVKESK. This sample was included in a study of somatic mutations in cytotoxic T cells in rheumatoid arthritis. Whole-study context: Peripheral blood samples of approximately 27 ml EDTA were taken from patients directly after diagnosis and before treatment.

This table comes from immunoSEQ multiplex PCR, and its TCRdb copy is limited to in-frame clones, with some not included. The top ten hold around 30% of the sample, which has 14,000 or so clones, roughly 72% seen once. The J gene is TRBJ2-7, the V gene TRBV14; the D gene is possibly TRBD1 (6 bases). The TCR sequence derives from an adult with rheumatoid arthritis. Input material: CD8+ T cells sorted from blood. The CDR3 DNA is TGTGCCAGCAGTCTTGGGACATTTGGCTACGAGCAGTACTTC. Its translation is CASSLGTFGYEQYF. Supplemented by reference TRBV14 and TRBJ2-7, the full variable domain reads EAGVTQFPSHSVIEKGQTVTLRCDPISGHDNLYWYRRVMGKEIKFLLHFVKESKQDESGMPNNRFLAERTGGTYSTLKVQPAELEDSGVYFCASSLGTFGYEQYFGPGTRLTVT.